The 31 T cell receptor beta chains in this list originate from one sample, sequenced in a study of blood T cells in healthy people across ages. The use of a sample-barcoded 5' primer and a J-beta primer mix characterized a second PCR of about 7 to 12 cycles. TCRdb fed the 5' RACE reads into MiXCR, producing one record per CDR3 protein. The top ten hold 6.5% to 10% of the sample, which has more than 1.4 million distinct CDR3 sequences, roughly 45% seen once. Sequencing used blood. All receptors come from a woman aged 18 to 35 in good health.

This clonotype turned up a few times. The CDR3 DNA reads TGTGCCAGCAGCTTAGCGCAGGCAGTATATGGCTACACCTTC. This sequence encodes CASSLAQAVYGYTF. The chain joins TRBV7-9 to TRBJ1-2; D call uncertain. Per the germline V gene, CDR1 is SEHNR and CDR2 is FQNEAQ (reference sequence). This CDR3 is 14 amino acids long. Trimming shortened V by 0 bases and J by 5 bases, and 10 bases separated the two germline ends. Supplemented by reference TRBV7-9 and TRBJ1-2, the full variable domain reads DTGVSQNPRHKITKRGQNVTFRCDPISEHNRLYWYRQTLGQGPEFLTYFQNEAQLEKSRLLSDRFSAERPKGSFSTLEIQRTEQGDSAMYLCASSLAQAVYGYTFGSGTRLTVV.

The chain joins TRBV5-6 to TRBJ1-4, with a weak D call TRBD1 (6 bases). V lost 3 bases and J lost 8, with 17 bases in between. CDR3 length equals 15 residues. Germline-derived CDR1 and CDR2 are SGHDT and YYEEEE. This CDR3 is CASSWNREVKEKLFF. The DNA for the CDR3 is TGTGCCAGCAGCTGGAACAGGGAGGTCAAGGAAAAACTGTTTTTT.

CDR3 nucleotides: TGCAGTGCTATCCGAGGGGGGCCTCAAGAGACCCAGTACTTC. Protein: CSAIRGGPQETQYF. This chain uses TRBV20-1 with TRBJ2-5; D possibly matches TRBD1 or TRBD2 (6 bases each). From germline, CDR1 is DFQATT and CDR2 SNEGSKA (reference sequence). There are 14 residues in the CDR3. The ends were cut back, 4 bases at V and 2 bases at J, with 14 bases in the middle.

The rearrangement joins TRBV6-5 to TRBJ2-7; D is ambiguous. V lost 5 bases and J 3 bases, leaving 11 bases between the germline ends. Germline V gives CDR1 MNHEY, CDR2 SVGAGI. This CDR3 spans 13 amino acids. The CDR3 spells CASSKSAGYEQYF. CDR3 DNA sequence: TGTGCCAGCAGTAAATCGGCCGGCTACGAGCAGTACTTC.

Many counts were recorded for this clonotype. The chain's CDR3 is CASSSLGIHEQFF. CDR3 bases: TGCGCCAGCAGTTCTCTGGGGATCCATGAGCAGTTCTTC. The rearrangement links TRBV10-1 to TRBJ2-1; the D is unclear. This CDR3 spans 13 amino acids. The germline V gene has CDR1 WNHNN and CDR2 SYGVQD (reference sequence). V shed 5 bases and J shed 8 bases, with 13 bases lying between them.

The table lists this clonotype with a few counts. The chain couples TRBV6-5 to TRBJ2-7; TRBD1 might be the D (6 bases). Germline lookup yields CDR1 MNHEY and CDR2 SVGAGI. The CDR3 is 14 amino acids. The V and J ends lost 0 bases and 3 bases respectively, with 9 bases between them. In DNA, the CDR3 is TGTGCCAGCAGTTACTCGGACAGCAACTACGAGCAGTACTTC. Translated: CASSYSDSNYEQYF.

The chain is built from TRBV28 and TRBJ2-3; D may be TRBD1 (5 bases). The germline CDR1 and CDR2 sequences are MDHEN and SYDVKM. V lost 6 bases, J lost 9 bases, and 16 bases lay in between. CDR3 length: 13 amino acids. CDR3 nucleotides: TGTGCCAGCAGCACCCAGGACAATTTAACGCAGTATTTT. Translating it yields CASSTQDNLTQYF.

V and J are TRBV20-1 and TRBJ2-7, with 7 bases fitting TRBD2. The DNA end is more similar to TRBJ2-5, so the J call may be wrong. CDR1 is DFQATT and CDR2 is SNEGSKA in the germline V gene (reference sequence). The CDR3 is 13 amino acids. The CDR3 region is CSAPGLMAETQYF. In DNA, the CDR3 is TGCAGTGCCCCGGGACTAATGGCTGAGACCCAGTACTTC.

The sample holds one count of this clonotype. The chain has TRBV7-8 and TRBJ2-2, with 8 bases aligning to TRBD2. Trimming took 5 bases from V and 4 from J; bases not matched to a gene: 9. CDR3 length equals 16 residues. CDR1 SGHVS and CDR2 FQNEAQ come from the germline V gene. The CDR3 is CASSSAGRGGTGELFF. For the CDR3, the DNA is TGTGCCAGCAGCAGCGCGGGACGGGGGGGCACCGGGGAGCTGTTTTTT.

V gene TRBV4-2 combines with J gene TRBJ2-3; 10 bases are shared with TRBD2. Germline V CDR1 and CDR2: LGHNA, YNFKEQ. Germline trimming cut 3 bases from V and 0 bases from J; bases unmatched to any gene: 6. This CDR3 is 17 amino acids long. CDR3 region: CASSHGTSGASTDTQYF. The CDR3 bases are TGTGCCAGCAGCCATGGTACTAGCGGGGCCAGCACAGATACGCAGTATTTT.

The table lists this clonotype with a count of one. A much larger clone differs by one base, so this may be a read error. The chain joins TRBV7-2 to TRBJ2-4; the D gene is possibly TRBD2 (5 bases). From germline, CDR1 is SGHTA and CDR2 FQGNSA. The CDR3 sequence is 13 residues long. The V gene lost 4 bases and the J gene lost 7 bases, with 11 bases spanning the gap. The CDR3 protein is CASSSGPGNIQYF. CDR3 nucleotide sequence: TGTGCCAGCAGCTCCGGCCCGGGGAACATTCAGTACTTC.

The J gene is TRBJ2-3, the V gene TRBV28; TRBD2 matches at 11 bases. J lost 5 bases, V lost 6 bases, and 10 bases had no gene match. Germline assignment: CDR1 MDHEN and CDR2 SYDVKM. The CDR3 runs 16 residues. The CDR3 loop reads CASRTISGGAKDTQYF. CDR3 DNA: TGTGCCAGCAGGACTATTAGCGGGGGGGCGAAAGATACGCAGTATTTT.

The V gene is TRBV12-3 or TRBV12-4, the J gene TRBJ2-5; possibly TRBD1 for D (5 bases). Between the trimmed V and J ends, which lost 8 bases and 11 bases, there was a span of 15 bases. CDR3 length equals 11 residues. The CDR3 loop is CASLGELKQYF. The CDR3, as DNA: TGTGCCAGCCTAGGGGAACTCAAACAGTACTTC.

The DNA of the CDR3 is TGTGCCAGCAGTGAACAGGGCGGGGGAGGAAAAGCTTTCTTT. It yields the protein CASSEQGGGGKAFF. This rearrangement joins TRBV2 to TRBJ1-1; TRBD1 might be the D (5 bases). V was shortened by 2 bases and J by 9 bases, with 16 bases between the two germline ends. The CDR3 contains 14 residues. Germline CDR1 SNHLY, CDR2 FYNNEI.

This clonotype was detected only a few times. The genes are TRBV5-1 and TRBJ1-2; D unresolved. Per the germline V gene, CDR1 is SGHRS and CDR2 is YFSETQ. Trimming left V 1 base short and J 0 bases short, with 10 bases between. CDR3 length: 15 residues. CDR3 loop: CASSLTAPTNYGYTF. In DNA, the CDR3 is TGCGCCAGCAGCTTGACAGCACCGACTAACTATGGCTACACCTTC.

The chain couples TRBV19 to TRBJ2-3; TRBD2 agrees at 9 bases. The V segment lost 7 bases and the J segment 3 bases; nucleotides outside the gene matches: 5. Germline V CDR1 and CDR2: LNHDA, SQIVND (reference sequence). This CDR3 has 14 amino acids. In DNA form, the CDR3 reads TGTGCCAGTATAGGCGGGGGGGCTACAGATACGCAGTATTTT. This codes for CASIGGGATDTQYF.

This chain connects TRBV5-1 to TRBJ2-2, with TRBD1 identical over 8 bases. V was pared by 0 bases and J by 7 bases, with 5 bases of the junction left unmatched. From germline, CDR1 is SGHRS and CDR2 YFSETQ. CDR3 length: 15 residues. CDR3 protein: CASSLVAGGSGELFF. CDR3 DNA: TGCGCCAGCAGCTTGGTTGCAGGGGGCAGCGGGGAGCTGTTTTTT.

The rearrangement joins TRBV5-1 to TRBJ1-1, with a weak D call TRBD1 (5 bases). Trimming removed 4 bases from V and 0 bases from J, with 10 bases in between. The CDR3 is 14 residues long. CDR1 is SGHRS, CDR2 YFSETQ, per germline. This CDR3 is CASSTGPLNTEAFF. In nucleotides, the CDR3 is TGCGCCAGCAGCACGGGACCGCTGAACACTGAAGCTTTCTTT.

The genes are TRBV5-6 and TRBJ1-5, with TRBD1 as a possible D gene (5 bases). The CDR3 covers 15 residues. V was trimmed by 4 bases and J by 2 bases, leaving 13 bases between them. Germline loops: CDR1 SGHDT, CDR2 YYEEEE. The CDR3 protein is CASSGGLLGNQPQHF. CDR3 nucleotide sequence: TGTGCCAGCAGCGGGGGACTACTGGGCAATCAGCCCCAGCATTTT.

The V call is TRBV30, the J call TRBJ1-4, with D tentatively TRBD1 (5 bases). The CDR3 runs 14 residues. The germline V and J ends were trimmed by 1 base and 5 bases, with 11 bases remaining between them. Germline values: CDR1 GTSNPN, CDR2 SVGIG (reference sequence). CDR3 residues: CAWSESGGNEKLFF. The DNA for the CDR3 is TGTGCCTGGAGTGAATCCGGGGGGAATGAAAAACTGTTTTTT.

CDR3 sequence (DNA): TGTGCCAGCAGCGTAGAGGGGGAGGGCAGGGATGAGCAGTTCTTC. Encoded protein: CASSVEGEGRDEQFF. The chain combines TRBV9 with TRBJ2-1; possible D gene TRBD2, 7 bases. Germline CDR1 is SGDLS and CDR2 is YYNGEE. With 0 bases removed from V and 8 bases from J, the gap between germline ends came to 15 bases. This CDR3 region has 15 residues.

In this sample, this clonotype turned up a few times. J is TRBJ2-1 and V is TRBV2; D unclear. The germline CDR1 and CDR2 sequences are SNHLY and FYNNEI. The germline V and J ends were trimmed by 5 bases and 7 bases, with 9 bases remaining between them. The CDR3 length is 12 residues. CDR3 residues: CASSRDQNEQFF. CDR3 bases: TGTGCCAGCAGTCGAGACCAAAATGAGCAGTTCTTC.

This rearrangement joins TRBV12-3 or TRBV12-4 to TRBJ1-5; 7 bases are a match to TRBD1. V gave up 1 base and J gave up 4 bases; unmatched junction bases: 4. This CDR3 region has 15 residues. The CDR3 region has the DNA TGTGCCAGCAGTTTAGAGGGACAGATAAATCAGCCCCAGCATTTT. Amino acid sequence: CASSLEGQINQPQHF.

CDR3 amino acids: CASSLDPDNQPQHF. The CDR3, as DNA: TGCGCCAGCAGCTTGGATCCAGATAATCAGCCCCAGCATTTT. The chain is built from TRBV5-1 and TRBJ1-5; D uncertain. The CDR3 is made up of 14 amino acids. Germline loops: CDR1 SGHRS, CDR2 YFSETQ. Trimming shortened V by 0 bases and J by 4 bases, and 8 bases separated the two germline ends.

The rearrangement links TRBV7-2 to TRBJ2-4; the match to TRBD2 covers 12 bases. Unmatched junction bases numbered 5, after V lost 5 bases and J lost 3 bases. This CDR3 has 16 residues. The germline V gene has CDR1 SGHTA and CDR2 FQGNSA. Here the CDR3 reads CASSPPTSGGKNIQYF. In DNA form, the CDR3 reads TGTGCCAGCAGCCCGCCGACTAGCGGGGGCAAAAACATTCAGTACTTC.

In DNA form, the CDR3 reads TGTGCCATCAGGGCAGGGGGTGAGGAGCAGTACTTC. Its protein is CAIRAGGEEQYF. The chain is built from TRBV10-3 and TRBJ2-4, with 7 positions matching TRBD1. The CDR3 contains 12 residues. The junction had 9 bases not matched to a gene; V was cut back by 6 bases and J by 13 bases. Germline V gene sequence: CDR1 ENHRY, CDR2 SYGVKD.

The rearrangement joins TRBV20-1 to TRBJ1-2; D possibly corresponds to TRBD1 (5 bases). V lost 0 bases and J 6 bases, leaving 8 bases between the germline ends. Germline lookup yields CDR1 DFQATT and CDR2 SNEGSKA (reference sequence). CDR3 length: 12 residues. DNA for the CDR3: TGCAGTGCTAGAGATGGGGGGAATGGCTACACCTTC. The encoded protein is CSARDGGNGYTF.

This clonotype has ten or more counts. The chain combines TRBV4-2 with TRBJ2-7; 10 bases are shared with TRBD2. V was clipped by 3 bases and J by 1 base; unmatched bases: 3. The CDR3 spans 15 residues. The germline gives CDR1 LGHNA, CDR2 YNFKEQ. The CDR3 DNA reads as TGTGCCAGCAGCCACGGACTAGCGGTATCCTACGAGCAGTACTTC. As protein: CASSHGLAVSYEQYF.

Regarding this clonotype: An end of the junction differs from the germline gene, which may be a read error. The chain carries TRBV3-1 and TRBJ1-1, with TRBD1 matching over 10 bases. The germline gives CDR1 LGHDT, CDR2 YNNKEL (reference sequence). The CDR3 has 15 amino acids. CDR3 DNA: TGTGCCAGCAGGCAAGGCGGACAGGGGGGAGCTGAAGCTTTCTTT. This encodes CASRQGGQGGAEAFF.

V usage is TRBV5-5 and J usage is TRBJ1-4, with D maybe TRBD1 (6 bases). Germline CDR1 reads SGHKS; CDR2 reads YYEKEE (reference sequence). The CDR3 is made up of 15 amino acids. Trimming cost V 5 bases and J 2 bases, with 13 bases left between them. In DNA form, the CDR3 reads TGTGCCAGCAGTTCCGGGACACCCACTAATGAAAAACTGTTTTTT. This codes for CASSSGTPTNEKLFF.

This clonotype appeared a few times. The V and J genes are TRBV5-5 and TRBJ1-1, with a possible D match to TRBD1 (5 bases). The germline V and J ends were trimmed by 0 bases and 3 bases, with 12 bases remaining between them. The CDR3 is 15 amino acids. Germline assignment: CDR1 SGHKS and CDR2 YYEKEE (reference sequence). In DNA form, the CDR3 reads TGTGCCAGCAGCTTGGAGAGGTTAGGGGACACTGAAGCTTTCTTT. Translated: CASSLERLGDTEAFF.